What follows are 20 T cell receptor beta chains derived from one specimen sequenced in a study of CD8 T cells in Susac syndrome. Random-hexamer reverse transcription was applied to about 0.45 to 1 ug RNA. TCRdb re-derived calls from the immunoSEQ multiplex PCR reads in MiXCR, one entry per CDR3 protein. The sample holds about 240,000 distinct CDR3 sequences; 96% are singletons and the top ten take approximately 0.1%. Material for sequencing was CD4+ T cells from PBMCs. These receptors came from a human donor with Susac syndrome.

A single count supports this clonotype. The chain couples TRBV28 to TRBJ2-7; the D is unclear. There are 13 residues in the CDR3. Germline V gene sequence: CDR1 MDHEN, CDR2 SYDVKM. The V end was cut by 5 bases, the J end by 2 bases, with 10 bases between. CDR3 sequence: CASSPAPTYEQYF. CDR3 DNA sequence: TGTGCCAGCAGTCCGGCTCCGACCTACGAGCAGTACTTC.

This clonotype was counted between two and nine times. This sequence joins TRBV29-1 and TRBJ2-7, with D unresolved. This CDR3 region has 11 residues. The V end lost 4 bases, the J end lost 0 bases, and 4 bases lay between the germline ends. Per germline, CDR1 SQVTM and CDR2 ANQGSEA. CDR3 in amino acids: CSVVSSYEQYF. The CDR3 DNA reads as TGCAGCGTTGTGAGCTCCTACGAGCAGTACTTC.

The CDR3 here is CAISESLTSGPYEQYF. The CDR3 nucleotides are TGTGCCATCAGTGAGTCGTTGACTAGCGGGCCCTACGAGCAGTACTTC. The rearrangement uses TRBV10-3 and TRBJ2-7; TRBD2 matches 10 bases. Germline V gene lookup returns CDR1 ENHRY and CDR2 SYGVKD. J was trimmed by 2 bases and V by 0 bases; bases with no gene match: 4. The CDR3 totals 16 residues.

The V gene is TRBV14, the J gene TRBJ2-7; no clear D gene. V was pared by 11 bases and J by 1 base, with 3 bases between. CDR1 is SGHDN and CDR2 is FVKESK in the germline V gene. CDR3 size: 9 residues. The CDR3 is CARSYEQYF. DNA for the CDR3: TGTGCCCGATCCTACGAGCAGTACTTC.

V and J are TRBV28 and TRBJ2-2; 7 bases match TRBD1. J lost 3 bases, V lost 6 bases, and 10 bases had no gene match. Germline CDR1 reads MDHEN; CDR2 reads SYDVKM. The CDR3 consists of 16 residues. CDR3 in amino acids: CASRRLRGWDTGELFF. CDR3 nucleotide sequence: TGTGCCAGCAGGCGACTCAGGGGGTGGGACACCGGGGAGCTGTTTTTT.

The chain uses TRBV13 and TRBJ1-1; no firm D call. The CDR3 sequence is 12 residues long. Trimming removed 5 bases at V and 10 bases at J, with 14 bases between. From germline, CDR1 is PRHDT and CDR2 FYEKMQ (reference sequence). In nucleotides, the CDR3 is TGTGCCAGCAGCCGAGGCGGCTTTCGAGCTTTCTTT. It is translated as CASSRGGFRAFF.

V usage is TRBV12-5 and J usage is TRBJ2-1, with D perhaps matching TRBD2 (5 bases). There are 14 residues in the CDR3. The V and J ends lost 7 bases and 0 bases respectively, with 10 bases between them. Germline V CDR1 and CDR2: LGHNT, FRNRAP. In DNA form, the CDR3 reads TGTGCTAGTGCCCCGCGGGTCTCCTACAATGAGCAGTTCTTC. Translating it yields CASAPRVSYNEQFF.

The J gene is TRBJ2-5, the V gene TRBV3-1; D is tentatively TRBD1 or TRBD2 (6 bases each). Germline V gene sequence: CDR1 LGHDT, CDR2 YNNKEL (reference sequence). V was shortened by 5 bases and J by 5 bases, with 21 bases between the two germline ends. The CDR3 runs 16 residues. In nucleotides, the CDR3 is TGTGCCAGCAGCAACGCCCAACGGGGGCGCCGGGAGACCCAGTACTTC. Residues: CASSNAQRGRRETQYF.

This clonotype occurred once. The chain couples TRBV3-1 to TRBJ2-7; TRBD1 or TRBD2 may be the D gene (5 bases each). CDR3 length: 14 amino acids. CDR1 LGHDT and CDR2 YNNKEL come from the germline V gene (reference sequence). The V gene lost 6 bases and the J gene lost 6 bases, with 18 bases spanning the gap. CDR3 DNA sequence: TGTGCCAGCAGTCGCCGGGACCCCGACGGCGAGCAGTACTTC. Its translation: CASSRRDPDGEQYF.

The chain couples TRBV14 to TRBJ2-5; maybe TRBD1 (5 bases). The CDR3 loop spans 14 amino acids. Per germline, CDR1 SGHDN and CDR2 FVKESK. Trimming cost V 0 bases and J 5 bases, with 10 bases left between them. CDR3 coding DNA: TGTGCCAGCAGCCAAGACCAGGGAAAGGAGACCCAGTACTTC. This translates into CASSQDQGKETQYF. Full variable domain (missing parts from reference TRBV14 and TRBJ2-5): EAGVTQFPSHSVIEKGQTVTLRCDPISGHDNLYWYRRVMGKEIKFLLHFVKESKQDESGMPNNRFLAERTGGTYSTLKVQPAELEDSGVYFCASSQDQGKETQYFGPGTRLLVL.

The chain carries TRBV6-5 and TRBJ1-5; a weak D match, TRBD1 (6 bases). From germline, CDR1 is MNHEY and CDR2 SVGAGI. V dropped 6 bases and J dropped 7 bases, with 16 bases sitting between them. The CDR3 consists of 14 residues. CDR3 nucleotide sequence: TGTGCCAGCAGCTACGCGAGGGGGATACAGCCCCAGCATTTT. This gives the protein CASSYARGIQPQHF.

J is TRBJ2-3 and V is TRBV10-3; a possible D gene is TRBD2 (6 bases). This CDR3 is built from 15 residues. In germline, CDR1 is ENHRY, CDR2 SYGVKD. Trimming took 4 bases from V and 8 from J, leaving 19 bases between them. CDR3 amino acids: CAISGSFGTQGTQYF. In nucleotides, the CDR3 is TGTGCCATCAGTGGATCGTTCGGGACTCAGGGTACGCAGTATTTT.

V is TRBV30 and J is TRBJ2-3; D possibly corresponds to TRBD1 (5 bases). The CDR3 is made up of 13 amino acids. Germline CDR1 reads GTSNPN; CDR2 reads SVGIG (reference sequence). Deletions cut 4 bases from V and 6 bases from J, with 14 bases between. CDR3 nucleotides: TGTGCCTGGACAGAGCAGGGATTTGATACGCAGTATTTT. Amino acids: CAWTEQGFDTQYF.

The V gene is TRBV4-1, the J gene TRBJ2-7; D might be TRBD2 (5 bases). In germline, CDR1 is MGHRA, CDR2 YSYEKL. This CDR3 comprises 16 residues. V shed 1 base and J shed 7 bases, with 20 bases lying between them. Here the CDR3 reads CASSQGGRRARSEQYF. Here the CDR3 DNA reads TGCGCCAGCAGCCAAGGTGGGAGACGAGCCCGGAGTGAGCAGTACTTC.

J is TRBJ1-1 and V is TRBV4-1; the match to TRBD1 covers 12 bases. Looked up from germline, CDR1 is MGHRA and CDR2 is YSYEKL. The CDR3 contains 18 residues. Trimming took 7 bases from V and 5 from J; bases not matched to a gene: 17. In DNA form, the CDR3 reads TGCGCCAGCACCATGACTGGGACAGGGGGCACGATCGCTACTGAAGCTTTCTTT. Protein sequence: CASTMTGTGGTIATEAFF.

J is TRBJ2-1 and V is TRBV24-1; D is possibly TRBD1 or TRBD2 (5 bases each). The CDR3 consists of 17 residues. The germline gives CDR1 KGHDR, CDR2 SFDVKD. Deletions cut 0 bases from V and 8 bases from J, with 19 bases between. DNA for the CDR3: TGTGCCACCAGTGATTTGACCGGGACCACCAGATCGGATGAGCAGTTCTTC. The encoded protein is CATSDLTGTTRSDEQFF.

The V and J genes are TRBV5-1 and TRBJ2-7; D could derive from TRBD1 or TRBD2 (5 bases each). The ends were cut back, 4 bases at V and 2 bases at J, with 13 bases in the middle. Per the germline V gene, CDR1 is SGHRS and CDR2 is YFSETQ. The CDR3 covers 14 residues. The DNA of the CDR3 is TGCGCCAGCAGCGTTCGGGGCTGGACCTACGAGCAGTACTTC. It is translated as CASSVRGWTYEQYF.

As concerns this clonotype: The junction shows a germline mismatch at one end, possibly a read error. The chain joins TRBV7-7 to TRBJ2-1; 7 nucleotides agree with TRBD1. The CDR3 has 16 amino acids. Germline CDR1 and CDR2: SSHAT and FNYEAQ (reference sequence). The CDR3 DNA reads TGTGCTAGCAGCTTAAGACAGGGTTTGGGCTACAATGAGCAGTTCTTC. Its protein product is CASSLRQGLGYNEQFF.

The rearrangement joins TRBV25-1 to TRBJ2-1; D unclear. The V gene lost 7 bases and the J gene lost 5 bases, with 6 bases spanning the gap. CDR1 is MGHDK, CDR2 SYGVNS, per germline. The CDR3 is 11 amino acids. The CDR3 sequence is CASNRNNEQFF. The CDR3 DNA reads TGTGCCAGCAACAGAAACAATGAGCAGTTCTTC.

This chain links TRBV29-1 with TRBJ2-7; 10 bases agree with TRBD2. Germline V lookup: CDR1 SQVTM, CDR2 ANQGSEA. The CDR3 has 16 amino acids. V lost 1 base to trimming and J lost 3 bases; unmatched junction nucleotides: 9. CDR3 sequence (DNA): TGCAGCGTTGAAGGCCCTAGGGCTAGCGGGAGCTACGAGCAGTACTTC. This gives the protein CSVEGPRASGSYEQYF.